Below, one T cell receptor (beta chain) is given with its context. Its target is not known. This sample stems from a study of graft-versus-host responses after intestinal transplantation. Broader study findings: Peak levels of circulating GvH clones tracked with early post-transplant HvG declines.

The assay was immunoSEQ multiplex PCR, and TCRdb's table has in-frame clones only and misses some. The table records approximately 20,000 clones, approximately 86% of them present only once. The CDR3 has 15 amino acids. From germline, CDR1 is LGHNT and CDR2 FRNRAP. Unmatched junction bases numbered 8, after V lost 1 base and J lost 8 bases. Sample: bone marrow, taken approximately 120 days after transplant. The chain has TRBV12-5 and TRBJ2-1, with TRBD2 matching 7 bases. This TCR was recovered from a human patient who received an intestinal transplant, so some T cells may come from the graft donor. For the CDR3, the DNA is TGTGCTAGTGGTTTGGGTCTAGCGGATCTCGATGAGCAGTTCTTC. This encodes CASGLGLADLDEQFF.